These 26 T cell receptor beta chains share one sample of origin, sequenced in a study of CD8+CD57+ T cells in acquired aplastic anemia. Profiles of TCR beta VDJ and CDR3 were generated from a genomic DNA template. TCRdb reprocessed the reads via MiXCR and lists one record per CDR3 protein. The data contain roughly 300,000 distinct CDR3 sequences, roughly three fifths of them singletons. Sequencing was performed on sorted CD4+, CD8+, or CD8+CD57+ T cells (not recorded which) from PBMCs. The receptors come from a human donor with severe aplastic anemia or a healthy control (not recorded which).

Many counts were recorded for this clonotype. The rearrangement uses TRBV5-5 and TRBJ1-3; the D is unclear. The CDR3 runs 14 residues. Germline loops: CDR1 SGHKS, CDR2 YYEKEE (reference sequence). The V end was cut by 0 bases, the J end by 3 bases, with 7 bases between. The CDR3, as DNA: TGTGCCAGCAGCTTGGGAGGGTTTGGAAACACCATATATTTT. It translates to CASSLGGFGNTIYF.

V is TRBV5-1 and J is TRBJ2-3, with D possibly TRBD1 on 6 matching bases. The CDR3 spans 13 residues. CDR1 and CDR2 (germline): SGHRS, YFSETQ. Trimming removed 1 base at V and 5 bases at J, with 8 bases between. The CDR3 region has the DNA TGCGCCAGCAGCTTGCCAGGGGAAGATACGCAGTATTTT. Amino acid sequence: CASSLPGEDTQYF.

This clonotype was picked up a small number of times. The CDR3 protein is CASSEQSSGNTIYF. The CDR3 DNA is TGTGCCAGCAGTGAACAGAGCTCTGGAAACACCATATATTTT. The chain links TRBV2 to TRBJ1-3, with unresolved D. Germline CDR1 SNHLY, CDR2 FYNNEI. Trimming took off 2 bases at V and 0 bases at J, with 5 bases between the two ends. The length of the CDR3 is 14 residues. Combining the CDR3 with reference TRBV2 and TRBJ1-3 gives the whole variable domain EPEVTQTPSHQVTQMGQEVILRCVPISNHLYFYWYRQILGQKVEFLVSFYNNEISEKSEIFDDQFSVERPDGSNFTLKIRSTKLEDSAMYFCASSEQSSGNTIYFGEGSWLTVV.

The chain employs TRBV7-8 and TRBJ1-6, with 10 bases matching TRBD1. CDR3 length equals 16 residues. With V trimmed by 5 bases and J by 8 bases, 9 bases remained unmatched. Germline values: CDR1 SGHVS, CDR2 FQNEAQ. The CDR3 sequence: CASSNQVGTGDSPLHF. CDR3 coding DNA: TGTGCCAGCAGCAACCAAGTGGGGACAGGGGATTCACCCCTCCACTTT.

This clonotype was recorded at least ten times. The chain recombines TRBV7-8 with TRBJ2-7; TRBD2 aligns across 7 bases. The ends lost 5 bases at V and 3 bases at J; junction bases unmatched: 4. This CDR3 is 13 amino acids long. CDR1 is SGHVS and CDR2 is FQNEAQ in the germline V gene. This chain's CDR3 is CASSGSGYYEQYF. Written as DNA, the CDR3 is TGTGCCAGCAGCGGTAGCGGGTACTACGAGCAGTACTTC.

V usage is TRBV9 and J usage is TRBJ1-3; 10 positions match TRBD1. The germline CDR1 and CDR2 sequences are SGDLS and YYNGEE. This CDR3 has 15 residues. Germline trimming cut 4 bases from V and 5 bases from J; bases unmatched to any gene: 6. This chain's CDR3 is CASSSTTGGRNTIYF. For the CDR3, the DNA is TGTGCCAGCAGCTCGACGACAGGGGGCAGAAACACCATATATTTT.

The chain carries TRBV10-3 and TRBJ2-1; a weak D match, TRBD2 (6 bases). CDR1 is ENHRY and CDR2 is SYGVKD in the germline V gene. The CDR3 covers 14 residues. The V gene lost 0 bases and the J gene lost 5 bases, with 8 bases spanning the gap. CDR3 in amino acids: CAISESGLNNEQFF. CDR3 nucleotides: TGTGCCATCAGTGAGTCTGGACTAAACAATGAGCAGTTCTTC.

The chain has TRBV20-1 and TRBJ2-7, with TRBD2 matching over 10 bases. The CDR3 spans 15 residues. The ends lost 3 bases at V and 4 bases at J; junction bases unmatched: 9. CDR1 is DFQATT, CDR2 SNEGSKA, per germline (reference sequence). The CDR3 loop reads CSARFRASGSYEQYF. Here the CDR3 DNA reads TGCAGTGCTAGGTTTAGGGCTAGCGGGAGTTACGAGCAGTACTTC.

Concerning this clonotype: Germline is not matched at one junction end, which may reflect a read error. The chain couples TRBV12-3 or TRBV12-4 to TRBJ2-7; 8 nucleotides align to TRBD1. This CDR3 comprises 13 residues. CDR3 DNA: TGTGCCAGCAGTTTGACAGGGGACGGAGAGCTGTACTTC. Its translation: CASSLTGDGELYF.

This rearrangement joins TRBV2 to TRBJ2-1; 7 nucleotides agree with TRBD1. With 10 bases clipped from V and 6 bases from J, the junction kept 9 bases outside the gene matches. CDR1 is SNHLY, CDR2 FYNNEI, per germline. The CDR3 consists of 13 residues. The CDR3 sequence: CAILEDRPNEQFF. In DNA, the CDR3 is TGTGCCATATTAGAGGACAGGCCCAATGAGCAGTTCTTC.

This clonotype was detected many times. V gene TRBV15 combines with J gene TRBJ2-1; the D is unclear. Germline V gene sequence: CDR1 LNHNV, CDR2 YYDKDF (reference sequence). With 1 base removed from V and 0 bases from J, the gap between germline ends came to 10 bases. This CDR3 spans 16 amino acids. CDR3 nucleotide sequence: TGTGCCACCAGCAGAGGCTGGGATAGCTCCTACAATGAGCAGTTCTTC. It specifies CATSRGWDSSYNEQFF.

This clonotype was seen many times. The chain links TRBV6-2 or TRBV6-3 to TRBJ2-1; TRBD2 is a possible D gene (6 bases). Germline CDR1 MNHEY, CDR2 SVGEGT. The ends were cut back, 5 bases at V and 4 bases at J, with 12 bases in the middle. The CDR3 is made up of 14 amino acids. The CDR3: CASSTRRGYNEQFF. Here the CDR3 DNA reads TGTGCCAGCAGTACCCGGCGGGGATACAATGAGCAGTTCTTC.

This clonotype was seen many times. V and J are TRBV5-1 and TRBJ1-2, with D possibly TRBD1 on 5 matching bases. In germline, CDR1 is SGHRS, CDR2 YFSETQ. The CDR3 totals 14 residues. Trimming took off 5 bases at V and 5 bases at J, with 16 bases between the two ends. The CDR3, as DNA: TGCGCCAGCAGTGTTCAGGCAGGGCCTTATGGCTACACCTTC. Residues: CASSVQAGPYGYTF.

This clonotype was picked up many times. The V and J genes are TRBV6-6 and TRBJ1-2; D uncertain. The V gene lost 7 bases and the J gene lost 4 bases, with 13 bases spanning the gap. The CDR3 loop spans 13 amino acids. Germline loops: CDR1 MNHNY, CDR2 SVGAGI (reference sequence). In nucleotides, the CDR3 is TGTGCCAGCAAGGGTGGAGGACTCTATGGCTACACCTTC. Translation: CASKGGGLYGYTF.

The CDR3 coding sequence is TGCGCCAGCAGCTTGGGGGACAGGGCTTCGGGAGAGCAGTACTTC. It yields the protein CASSLGDRASGEQYF. This chain uses TRBV5-1 with TRBJ2-7; TRBD1 matches at 9 bases. Germline lookup yields CDR1 SGHRS and CDR2 YFSETQ. The trim removed 0 bases at V and 7 bases at J, leaving 8 bases unmatched. The CDR3 has 15 amino acids. Supplemented by reference TRBV5-1 and TRBJ2-7, the full variable domain reads KAGVTQTPRYLIKTRGQQVTLSCSPISGHRSVSWYQQTPGQGLQFLFEYFSETQRNKGNFPGRFSGRQFSNSRSEMNVSTLELGDSALYLCASSLGDRASGEQYFGPGTRLTVT.

J is TRBJ2-1 and V is TRBV25-1; TRBD1 aligns across 7 bases. The V and J ends lost 8 bases and 0 bases, in that order; junction bases with no gene match: 4. The CDR3 totals 14 residues. Per the germline V gene, CDR1 is MGHDK and CDR2 is SYGVNS. The CDR3 protein is CASLGTASYNEQFF. CDR3 in DNA: TGTGCCAGCCTAGGGACAGCCTCCTACAATGAGCAGTTCTTC.

In its sample, this clonotype was seen once. This chain links TRBV9 with TRBJ2-2, with 8 nucleotides matching TRBD2. CDR1 is SGDLS and CDR2 is YYNGEE in the germline V gene. With V trimmed by 0 bases and J by 6 bases, 16 bases remained unmatched. The CDR3 is 19 residues long. CDR3 bases: TGTGCCAGCAGCGTAGTGGGACGGGGGGGCTCAGAGACCCCCGGGGAGCTGTTTTTT. Its protein product is CASSVVGRGGSETPGELFF.

This clonotype has a count of ten or more. V gene TRBV15 combines with J gene TRBJ2-7, with D possibly called TRBD1 or TRBD2 (6 bases each). The CDR3 totals 17 residues. V lost 1 base and J 1 base, leaving 17 bases between the germline ends. Per germline, CDR1 LNHNV and CDR2 YYDKDF (reference sequence). The chain's CDR3 is CATSRAFRQGGSYEQYF. The CDR3, as DNA: TGTGCCACCAGCAGAGCCTTCCGACAAGGGGGGTCCTACGAGCAGTACTTC.

The chain uses TRBV14 and TRBJ2-7; a weak D match, TRBD1 (6 bases). Trimming removed 1 base from V and 5 bases from J, with 15 bases in between. Germline loops: CDR1 SGHDN, CDR2 FVKESK. This CDR3 region has 15 residues. This CDR3 reads CASSQAGVREDEQYF. The CDR3, as DNA: TGTGCCAGCAGCCAAGCAGGGGTGCGTGAGGACGAGCAGTACTTC.

The rearrangement links TRBV12-3 or TRBV12-4 to TRBJ1-2; the match to TRBD1 covers 9 bases. V trimming: 6 bases; J trimming: 3 bases; junction bases outside the gene matches: 5. The CDR3 extends over 14 amino acids. As DNA, the CDR3 is TGTGCCAGCAGCAGGACAGGGGCGCACTATGGCTACACCTTC. This codes for CASSRTGAHYGYTF.

This clonotype was seen only a few times. The chain recombines TRBV9 with TRBJ2-7; the D is unclear. Germline lookup yields CDR1 SGDLS and CDR2 YYNGEE. Trimming cost V 0 bases and J 1 base, with 2 bases left between them. The CDR3 spans 12 residues. The DNA for the CDR3 is TGTGCCAGCAGCGTAGCTTCCTACGAGCAGTACTTC. It is translated as CASSVASYEQYF.

This clonotype has only one observation. One junction end does not reproduce the germline sequence, and a read error may be involved. This chain joins TRBV20-1 and TRBJ2-3; 7 bases line up with TRBD1. The CDR3 consists of 15 residues. Germline V gene data show CDR1 as DFQATT and CDR2 as SNEGSKA (reference sequence). Here the CDR3 reads CSARGRDRATDAQYF. The CDR3, as DNA: TGCAGTGCTAGGGGCCGGGACAGAGCCACAGATGCGCAGTATTTT.

This clonotype was seen a single time. This chain links TRBV7-2 with TRBJ2-7, with 14 nucleotides matching TRBD2. This CDR3 has 17 residues. Per the germline V gene, CDR1 is SGHTA and CDR2 is FQGNSA. With V trimmed by 5 bases and J by 2 bases, 8 bases remained unmatched. CDR3 protein: CASSPRTSGRTTYEQYF. The CDR3 region has the DNA TGTGCCAGCAGCCCTCGGACTAGCGGGAGGACGACCTACGAGCAGTACTTC.

The chain has TRBV6-4 and TRBJ1-5; D gene unclear. Germline assignment: CDR1 MRHNA and CDR2 SNTAGT. V lost 4 bases to trimming and J lost 1 base, with 5 bases between them. The CDR3 is 13 residues long. The CDR3 loop reads CASSVKSNQPQHF. The DNA of the CDR3 is TGTGCCAGCAGTGTCAAGAGCAATCAGCCCCAGCATTTT.

This clonotype showed up just a few times. This chain connects TRBV19 to TRBJ1-2; 10 bases fit TRBD1. CDR1 and CDR2 (germline): LNHDA, SQIVND (reference sequence). Unmatched junction bases numbered 13, after V lost 1 base and J lost 5 bases. The CDR3 runs 18 residues. CDR3 in amino acids: CASSIGGSGDRGSYGYTF. The CDR3 DNA reads TGTGCCAGTAGTATAGGCGGGAGTGGGGACAGGGGATCATATGGCTACACCTTC.

This clonotype appeared once. V and J are TRBV20-1 and TRBJ2-3; the D gene is possibly TRBD2 (5 bases). CDR3 length: 12 amino acids. The V gene's germline CDR1 is DFQATT and CDR2 SNEGSKA (reference sequence). The V end was cut by 5 bases, the J end by 3 bases, with 9 bases between. CDR3 sequence reads: CSAPGVTDTQYF. The CDR3 DNA is TGCAGTGCTCCCGGGGTAACAGATACGCAGTATTTT.